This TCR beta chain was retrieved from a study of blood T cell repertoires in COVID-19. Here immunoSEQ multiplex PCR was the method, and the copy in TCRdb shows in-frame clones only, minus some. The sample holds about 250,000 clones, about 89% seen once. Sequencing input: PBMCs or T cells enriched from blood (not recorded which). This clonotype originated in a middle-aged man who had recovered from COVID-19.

The CDR3 reads CASSLGLAGPDTQYF. The CDR3 DNA follows: TGTGCCAGCAGCTTAGGACTAGCGGGACCAGATACGCAGTATTTT. The rearrangement joins TRBV11-3 to TRBJ2-3; 11 bases agree with TRBD2. The CDR3 runs to 15 residues. CDR1 is SGHNT, CDR2 YENEEA, per germline. The J segment lost 4 bases and the V segment lost 1 base, leaving 1 base of the junction unmatched. The full variable domain, in which reference TRBV11-3 and TRBJ2-3 provide the parts outside the CDR3, is EAGVVQSPRYKIIEKKQPVAFWCNPISGHNTLYWYLQNLGQGPELLIRYENEEAVDDSQLPKDRFSAERLKGVDSTLKIQPAELGDSAVYLCASSLGLAGPDTQYFGPGTRLTVL.